This is a list of T cell receptor beta chains from one sample in a study of blood T cell repertoires in COVID-19. Sequencing used immunoSEQ multiplex PCR; TCRdb keeps in-frame clones, though not all of them. The sample lists more than 300,000 clones; approximately 90% were seen once. Sequences were obtained from PBMCs or T cells enriched from blood (not recorded which). The receptors shown here come from a woman aged 30 to 39 who had recovered from COVID-19. CDR3s include the opening cysteine and the closing phenylalanine or tryptophan. A D gene is named only where the DNA matches it firmly. Size is stated for part of the rows, as once, few or many counts, or as a class when the clone is expanded.

cdr3_aa: CASSPQDRSNYGYTF; cdr3_nt: TGTGCCAGCTCACCCCAGGACAGGTCTAACTATGGCTACACCTTC; j_call: TRBJ1-2; clone_size: -; v_call: TRBV18; d_call: TRBD1
cdr3_aa: CASSLADTSGNTIYF; cdr3_nt: TGTGCCAGCAGCTTGGCCGACACCTCTGGAAACACCATATATTTT; j_call: TRBJ1-3; clone_size: -; v_call: TRBV5-5; d_call: -
cdr3_aa: CASSPPGRQGSYNEQFF; cdr3_nt: TGTGCCAGCAGCCCGCCTGGCCGACAGGGGTCCTACAATGAGCAGTTCTTC; j_call: TRBJ2-1; clone_size: -; v_call: TRBV7-2; d_call: TRBD1
cdr3_aa: CATSRGLPPSGYTF; cdr3_nt: TGTGCCACCAGCAGGGGACTTCCCCCGAGTGGCTACACCTTC; j_call: TRBJ1-2; clone_size: once; v_call: TRBV15; d_call: -
cdr3_aa: CASSAGTPGNTEAFF; cdr3_nt: TGTGCCAGCAGCGCCGGGACTCCGGGTAACACTGAAGCTTTCTTT; j_call: TRBJ1-1; clone_size: -; v_call: TRBV5-4; d_call: -
cdr3_aa: CASSVTGRTHEQYF; cdr3_nt: TGTGCCAGCAGCGTCACAGGGCGTACCCACGAGCAGTACTTC; j_call: TRBJ2-7; clone_size: -; v_call: TRBV9; d_call: -
cdr3_aa: CASSQAHISGNTIYF; cdr3_nt: TGTGCCAGCAGCCAAGCGCACATTTCTGGAAACACCATATATTTT; j_call: TRBJ1-3; clone_size: -; v_call: TRBV3-1/TRBV3-2; d_call: -
cdr3_aa: CASSHLPTVGGEQFF; cdr3_nt: TGTGCCAGCAGCCATCTCCCCACGGTTGGCGGTGAGCAGTTCTTC; j_call: TRBJ2-1; clone_size: -; v_call: TRBV3-1/TRBV3-2; d_call: -
cdr3_aa: CASRGQGNEKLFF; cdr3_nt: TGCGCCAGCAGGGGACAGGGGAATGAAAAACTGTTTTTT; j_call: TRBJ1-4; clone_size: -; v_call: TRBV5-1; d_call: TRBD1
cdr3_aa: CASSRPVAGSAEQYF; cdr3_nt: TGTGCCAGCAGCCGCCCGGTAGCGGGGTCGGCCGAGCAGTACTTC; j_call: TRBJ2-7; clone_size: -; v_call: TRBV7-8; d_call: TRBD2
cdr3_aa: CASGDRTGELFF; cdr3_nt: TGTGCCAGCGGGGACAGGACCGGGGAGCTGTTTTTT; j_call: TRBJ2-2; clone_size: -; v_call: TRBV18; d_call: TRBD1
cdr3_aa: CASSVERQVNTEAFF; cdr3_nt: TGCGCCAGCAGCGTCGAACGTCAGGTTAACACTGAAGCTTTCTTT; j_call: TRBJ1-1; clone_size: -; v_call: TRBV5-1; d_call: -
cdr3_aa: CASSPGAYNEQFF; cdr3_nt: TGTGCCAGTAGCCCGGGGGCCTACAATGAGCAGTTCTTC; j_call: TRBJ2-1; clone_size: once; v_call: TRBV19; d_call: -
cdr3_aa: CASSPRHIGGSEQYF; cdr3_nt: TGTGCCAGCAGCCCGCGACACATCGGAGGGTCCGAGCAGTACTTC; j_call: TRBJ2-7; clone_size: -; v_call: TRBV6-5; d_call: -
cdr3_aa: CASSQVKTGTGWVFF; cdr3_nt: TGTGCCAGCAGCCAAGTCAAGACAGGGACCGGCTGGGTTTTCTTT; j_call: TRBJ1-1; clone_size: -; v_call: TRBV3-1/TRBV3-2; d_call: TRBD1
cdr3_aa: CASSLEYIRGSYGYTF; cdr3_nt: TGTGCCAGCAGCTTAGAATATATCAGGGGGAGCTATGGCTACACCTTC; j_call: TRBJ1-2; clone_size: -; v_call: TRBV7-2; d_call: TRBD1
cdr3_aa: CASSQGQGRTEAFF; cdr3_nt: TGCGCCAGCAGCCAGGGACAGGGGAGAACTGAAGCTTTCTTT; j_call: TRBJ1-1; clone_size: -; v_call: TRBV4-3; d_call: TRBD1
cdr3_aa: CASSLGGQGAHSNQPQHF; cdr3_nt: TGTGCCAGCAGCTTGGGGGGACAGGGGGCCCACAGCAATCAGCCCCAGCATTTT; j_call: TRBJ1-5; clone_size: -; v_call: TRBV5-4; d_call: TRBD1
cdr3_aa: CASSGRGESYNEQFF; cdr3_nt: TGTGCCAGCAGCGGCCGGGGAGAATCTTACAATGAGCAGTTCTTC; j_call: TRBJ2-1; clone_size: -; v_call: TRBV7-3; d_call: -
cdr3_aa: CASSVGPLALQETQYF; cdr3_nt: TGTGCCAGCAGCGTAGGCCCCCTAGCGCTACAAGAGACCCAGTACTTC; j_call: TRBJ2-5; clone_size: -; v_call: TRBV9; d_call: -
cdr3_aa: CASTNRNTNTGELFF; cdr3_nt: TGTGCCAGCACCAACAGAAACACGAACACCGGGGAGCTGTTTTTT; j_call: TRBJ2-2; clone_size: few; v_call: TRBV11-2; d_call: -
cdr3_aa: CASSQVQNQPQHF; cdr3_nt: TGCGCCAGCAGCCAAGTCCAGAATCAGCCCCAGCATTTT; j_call: TRBJ1-5; clone_size: -; v_call: TRBV4-1; d_call: -
cdr3_aa: CASSLAPSRTDTQYF; cdr3_nt: TGTGCCAGCAGCTTGGCTCCTAGCCGCACAGATACGCAGTATTTT; j_call: TRBJ2-3; clone_size: -; v_call: TRBV5-5; d_call: -
cdr3_aa: CASSSRLVTDTQYF; cdr3_nt: TGTGCCAGCAGCTCCCGACTAGTCACAGATACGCAGTATTTT; j_call: TRBJ2-3; clone_size: -; v_call: TRBV7-6; d_call: -
cdr3_aa: CASSVGSLGANTEAFF; cdr3_nt: TGTGCCAGCAGCGTCGGGTCGTTAGGGGCGAACACTGAAGCTTTCTTT; j_call: TRBJ1-1; clone_size: -; v_call: TRBV7-6; d_call: -
cdr3_aa: CASSTQGGYTF; cdr3_nt: TGTGCCAGTAGTACGCAGGGTGGCTACACCTTC; j_call: TRBJ1-2; clone_size: -; v_call: TRBV19; d_call: -
cdr3_aa: CASRWGGPGNTIYF; cdr3_nt: TGCGCCAGCCGCTGGGGGGGCCCTGGAAACACCATATATTTT; j_call: TRBJ1-3; clone_size: -; v_call: TRBV5-1; d_call: -
cdr3_aa: CASSYDPGTTTGELFF; cdr3_nt: TGTGCCAGCAGCTACGACCCCGGGACAACCACCGGGGAGCTGTTTTTT; j_call: TRBJ2-2; clone_size: -; v_call: TRBV5-6; d_call: -
cdr3_aa: CASSLGQGASYEQYF; cdr3_nt: TGTGCCAGCTCGCTGGGACAGGGGGCGAGTTACGAGCAGTACTTC; j_call: TRBJ2-7; clone_size: -; v_call: TRBV18; d_call: TRBD1
cdr3_aa: CASGQDSTGTDTQYF; cdr3_nt: TGTGCCAGCGGCCAAGATTCAACAGGCACAGATACGCAGTATTTT; j_call: TRBJ2-3; clone_size: -; v_call: TRBV3-1/TRBV3-2; d_call: -
cdr3_aa: CAWKVQGANSPLHF; cdr3_nt: TGTGCCTGGAAGGTTCAGGGGGCAAATTCACCCCTCCACTTT; j_call: TRBJ1-6; clone_size: once; v_call: TRBV30; d_call: TRBD1
cdr3_aa: CASSLGAEGSTGDTQYF; cdr3_nt: TGTGCCAGCAGCTTGGGGGCCGAGGGTTCAACAGGGGATACGCAGTATTTT; j_call: TRBJ2-3; clone_size: -; v_call: TRBV5-4; d_call: -
cdr3_aa: CASSADRGSYNEQFF; cdr3_nt: TGTGCCAGCAGCGCCGACAGGGGGTCCTACAATGAGCAGTTCTTC; j_call: TRBJ2-1; clone_size: once; v_call: TRBV7-2; d_call: TRBD1
cdr3_aa: CAWSDGGNYGYTF; cdr3_nt: TGTGCCTGGAGTGACGGGGGTAACTATGGCTACACCTTC; j_call: TRBJ1-2; clone_size: -; v_call: TRBV30; d_call: -
cdr3_aa: CASSIDRGHGGYTF; cdr3_nt: TGTGCCAGTAGTATAGATCGGGGTCATGGAGGCTACACCTTC; j_call: TRBJ1-2; clone_size: once; v_call: TRBV19; d_call: -
cdr3_aa: CASSRAGANSPLHF; cdr3_nt: TGTGCCAGCAGCCGCGCGGGGGCCAATTCACCCCTCCACTTT; j_call: TRBJ1-6; clone_size: -; v_call: TRBV6-5; d_call: -
cdr3_aa: CASSGVRTGKNEQFF; cdr3_nt: TGTGCCAGTAGTGGGGTTCGGACAGGGAAAAACGAGCAGTTCTTC; j_call: TRBJ2-1; clone_size: -; v_call: TRBV19; d_call: TRBD1
cdr3_aa: CASTPKGGGAKNTEAFF; cdr3_nt: TGTGCCAGCACCCCAAAGGGGGGGGGCGCGAAGAACACTGAAGCTTTCTTT; j_call: TRBJ1-1; clone_size: -; v_call: TRBV2; d_call: -
cdr3_aa: CASSGQNTEAFF; cdr3_nt: TGTGCCAGCAGCGGGCAGAACACTGAAGCTTTCTTT; j_call: TRBJ1-1; clone_size: -; v_call: TRBV5-4; d_call: -
cdr3_aa: CASSFYRGIFDGYTF; cdr3_nt: TGTGCCAGCAGCTTTTACAGGGGTATATTCGATGGCTACACCTTC; j_call: TRBJ1-2; clone_size: -; v_call: TRBV28; d_call: TRBD1